This T cell receptor (beta chain) derives from a study of response to subunit inactivated influenza vaccine. One entry per CDR3 protein results from TCRdb running MiXCR on the RT-PCR reads. Of 590,000 or so distinct CDR3 sequences listed, roughly 15% are singletons. Findings and limits, study-wide: Authors suggested few new T cells are recruited by each seasonal influenza vaccination.

This clonotype occurred a few times. Its antigen is unidentified. Here the sequenced sample was PBMCs from blood, taken around two weeks before vaccination. This TCR was recovered from a man aged 45-60 years who received an inactivated influenza vaccine.

The CDR3 region is CAWTGTSGSYEQYF. The DNA of the CDR3 is TGTGCCTGGACCGGGACTAGCGGCTCCTACGAGCAGTACTTC. This chain links TRBV30 with TRBJ2-7; 11 bases line up with TRBD2. The CDR3 extends over 14 amino acids. From germline, CDR1 is GTSNPN and CDR2 SVGIG (reference sequence). Trimming at V came to 4 bases and at J to 0 bases, leaving 2 bases not matched to a gene.